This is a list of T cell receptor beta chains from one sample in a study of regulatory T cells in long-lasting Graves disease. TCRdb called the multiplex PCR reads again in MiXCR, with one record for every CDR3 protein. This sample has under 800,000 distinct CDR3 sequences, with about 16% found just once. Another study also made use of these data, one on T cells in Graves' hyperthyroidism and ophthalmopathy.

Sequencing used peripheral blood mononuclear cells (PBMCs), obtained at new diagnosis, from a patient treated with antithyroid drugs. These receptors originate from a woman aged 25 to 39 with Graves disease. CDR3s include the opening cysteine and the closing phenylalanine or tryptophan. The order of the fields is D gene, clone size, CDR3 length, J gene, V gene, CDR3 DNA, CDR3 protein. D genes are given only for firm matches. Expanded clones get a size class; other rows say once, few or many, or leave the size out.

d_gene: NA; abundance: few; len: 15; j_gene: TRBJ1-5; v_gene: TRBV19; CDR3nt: TGTGCCAGTAGTACGGTGGCTATTAGCAATCAGCCCCAGCATTTT; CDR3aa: CASSTVAISNQPQHF
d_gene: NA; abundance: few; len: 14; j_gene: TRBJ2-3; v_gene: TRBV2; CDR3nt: TGTGCCAGCAGTGTGGGCACTAGCACAGATACGCAGTATTTT; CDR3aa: CASSVGTSTDTQYF
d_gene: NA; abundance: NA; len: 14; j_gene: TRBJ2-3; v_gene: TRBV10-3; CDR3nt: TGTGCCATCAGTGAGTCATATAGCTCAGATACGCAGTATTTT; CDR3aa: CAISESYSSDTQYF
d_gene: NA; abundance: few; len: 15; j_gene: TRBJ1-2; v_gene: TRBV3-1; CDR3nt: TGTGCCAGCAGCCAAGCTTTTCAGGGTTCGGATGGCTACACCTTC; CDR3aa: CASSQAFQGSDGYTF
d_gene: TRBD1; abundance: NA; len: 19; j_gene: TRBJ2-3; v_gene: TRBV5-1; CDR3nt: TGCGCCAGCAGCTTGGCCGAGTCAAGGACAGGGGCGCTATTAGATACGCAGTATTTT; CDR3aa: CASSLAESRTGALLDTQYF
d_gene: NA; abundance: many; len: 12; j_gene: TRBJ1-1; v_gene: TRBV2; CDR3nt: TGTGCCCTCCCGGAGGGTACATCGGCAGCTTTCTTT; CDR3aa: CALPEGTSAAFF
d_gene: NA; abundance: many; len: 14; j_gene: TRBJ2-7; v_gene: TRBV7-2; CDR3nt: TGTGCCAGCAGCTTTAGCGCCGGGTCCTACGAGCAGTACTTC; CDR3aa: CASSFSAGSYEQYF
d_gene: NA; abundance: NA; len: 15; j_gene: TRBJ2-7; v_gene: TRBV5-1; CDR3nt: TGCGCCAGCAGCTTGGTTGGGGGAGGGGGTATGGAGCAGTACTTC; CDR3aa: CASSLVGGGGMEQYF
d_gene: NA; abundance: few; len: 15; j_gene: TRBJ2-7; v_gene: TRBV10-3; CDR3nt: TGTGCCATCAGTGAGTCGGGTGCCCCGAGTTGGGAGCAGTACTTC; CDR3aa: CAISESGAPSWEQYF
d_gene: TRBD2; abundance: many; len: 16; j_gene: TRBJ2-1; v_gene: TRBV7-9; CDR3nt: TGTGCCAGCAGCGGGACAGCGGGAGGGATTTACAATGAGCAGTTCTTC; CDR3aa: CASSGTAGGIYNEQFF
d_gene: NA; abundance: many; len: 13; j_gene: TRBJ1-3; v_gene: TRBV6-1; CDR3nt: TGTGCCAGCAGGGCAGGGTTGATAAACACCATATATTTT; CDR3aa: CASRAGLINTIYF
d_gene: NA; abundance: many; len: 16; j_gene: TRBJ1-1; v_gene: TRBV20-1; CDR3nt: TGCAGTGCTTCCCGGGGTGCGACAGGCCTGAACACTGAAGCTTTCTTT; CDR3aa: CSASRGATGLNTEAFF
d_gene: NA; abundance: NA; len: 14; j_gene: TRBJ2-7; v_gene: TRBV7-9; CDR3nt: TGTGCCAGCAGCCGGGATAGTGTATCCTACGAGCAGTACTTC; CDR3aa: CASSRDSVSYEQYF
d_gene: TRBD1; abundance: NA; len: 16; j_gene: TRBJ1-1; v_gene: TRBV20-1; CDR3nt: TGCAGTGCTCACAGGGGGCCCATGACTTTGAACACTGAAGCTTTCTTT; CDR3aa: CSAHRGPMTLNTEAFF
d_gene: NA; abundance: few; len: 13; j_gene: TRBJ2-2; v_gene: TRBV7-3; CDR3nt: TGTGCCAGCAGCTTAAGAGGAGTGGGGGAGCTGTTTTTT; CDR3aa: CASSLRGVGELFF
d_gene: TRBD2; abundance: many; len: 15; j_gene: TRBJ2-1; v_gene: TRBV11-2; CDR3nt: TGTGCCAGCAGCTTAGGACTAGCGGTCTACAATGAGCAGTTCTTC; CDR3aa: CASSLGLAVYNEQFF
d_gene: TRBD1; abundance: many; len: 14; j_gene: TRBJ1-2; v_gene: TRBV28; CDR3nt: TGTGCCAGCAGTGACGGACAGGGGGCACGTGGCTACACCTTC; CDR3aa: CASSDGQGARGYTF
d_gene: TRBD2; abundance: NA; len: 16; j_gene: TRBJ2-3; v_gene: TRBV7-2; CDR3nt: TGTGCCAGCAGCTTTCACACGGGAGGCAGCACAGATACGCAGTATTTT; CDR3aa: CASSFHTGGSTDTQYF
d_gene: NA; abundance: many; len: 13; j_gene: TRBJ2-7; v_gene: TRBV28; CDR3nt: TGTGCCAGCAGAGCCTCAGGAACCTACGAGCAGTACTTC; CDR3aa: CASRASGTYEQYF
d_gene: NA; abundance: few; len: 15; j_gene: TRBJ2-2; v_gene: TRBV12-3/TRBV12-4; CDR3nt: TGTGCCAGCATCCTTCATCAGACGAACACCGGGGAGCTGTTTTTT; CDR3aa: CASILHQTNTGELFF
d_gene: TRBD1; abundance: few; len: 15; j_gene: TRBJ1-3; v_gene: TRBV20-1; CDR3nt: TGCAGTGCTAGGTACCGGGACAGCTCTGGAAACACCATATATTTT; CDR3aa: CSARYRDSSGNTIYF
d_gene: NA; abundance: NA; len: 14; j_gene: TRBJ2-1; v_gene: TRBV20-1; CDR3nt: TGCAGTGCTAAGAACCCGACTAGAAACAATGAGCAGTTCTTC; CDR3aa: CSAKNPTRNNEQFF
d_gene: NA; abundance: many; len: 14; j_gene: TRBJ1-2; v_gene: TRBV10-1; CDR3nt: TGCGCCAGCATGGAACCCAAGAAGTCTTGTGGCTACACCTTC; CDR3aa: CASMEPKKSCGYTF
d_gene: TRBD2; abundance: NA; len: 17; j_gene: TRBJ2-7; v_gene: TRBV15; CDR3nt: TGTGCCACCAGCAGAATACCTCGACTAGCGGGTACATGGGAGCAGTACTTC; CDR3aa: CATSRIPRLAGTWEQYF
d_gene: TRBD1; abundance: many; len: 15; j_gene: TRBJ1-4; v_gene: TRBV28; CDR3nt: TGTGCCACCGTCCCGGGACAGGTTTCTAATGAAAAACTGTTTTTT; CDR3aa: CATVPGQVSNEKLFF